This T cell receptor (beta chain) stems from a study of CXCR3-negative and CXCR3-positive naive CD8 T cells. Study as a whole: Total TRB output reached around 140 million reads, about 1.5 +/- 0.3 million per library.

Remarks on this clonotype: The target antigen is unknown.

Study results and caveats: Researchers reported similar TRBV-TRBJ usage in naive CXCR3-negative and CXCR3-positive cells, though memory differed. Cryopreserved PBMCs had partly decreased CXCR3 expression; fresh PBMCs were used in most assays.

UMI-labeled 5' RACE TRB cDNA libraries were prepared from the cells. TCRdb reprocessed the 5' RACE reads and stores each CDR3 protein as one record, lacking DNA. Here the sample table reports 70,000 to 95,000 distinct CDR3 sequences. Sorting yielded triplicates of around 300,000 cells for each CD8+ T cell subset. The CDR3 is 15 amino acids. The V gene's germline CDR1 is SEHNR and CDR2 FQNEAQ (reference sequence). Sequencing was done on a sample of naive CXCR3- CD8+ T cells from blood. As to subset: CD45RO-CCR7+CD27+CD95- naive CD8+ T cells lacking CXCR3 (TNR3-). The sequence was collected from a human donor in good health. Some clones in this sample may be carry-over from other donors' samples. The V gene is TRBV7-9, the J gene TRBJ2-3; TCRdb lists TRBD1, though no DNA is available to test this call. CDR3 in amino acids: CASSPGQSSTDTQYF.